These 23 T cell receptor beta chains share one sample of origin, sequenced in a study of blood T cell repertoires in COVID-19. Clones were sequenced by immunoSEQ multiplex PCR, and TCRdb holds only the in-frame ones, with some missing. The sample has some 52,000 clones; approximately 90% are singletons. Sequencing used peripheral blood. The receptors originated from a man between 70 and 80 years old with acute or convalescent COVID-19.

The CDR3 DNA is TGTGCCAGCAGTTGGGACAGAGGGGATTCACCCCTCCACTTT. Protein sequence: CASSWDRGDSPLHF. The V and J genes are TRBV5-4 and TRBJ1-6; TRBD1 agrees at 7 bases. The CDR3 contains 14 residues. The germline CDR1 and CDR2 sequences are SGHNT and YYREEE (reference sequence). The junction had 7 bases not matched to a gene; V was cut back by 5 bases and J by 8 bases.

The chain joins TRBV10-3 to TRBJ2-3, with 9 nucleotides matching TRBD2. The CDR3 runs 14 residues. CDR1 and CDR2 (germline): ENHRY, SYGVKD. After removal of 10 bases from V and 0 bases from J, the junction contained 5 bases not matched to a gene. The CDR3 reads CATKTSGSTDTQYF. CDR3 coding DNA: TGTGCCACCAAGACTAGCGGTAGCACAGATACGCAGTATTTT.

V usage is TRBV6-1 and J usage is TRBJ1-2; TRBD1 agrees at 7 bases. The CDR3 is made up of 14 amino acids. Unmatched junction bases numbered 5, after V lost 2 bases and J lost 5 bases. The germline V gene has CDR1 MNHNS and CDR2 SASEGT. The CDR3: CASSETGVWYGYTF. The CDR3 DNA sequence: TGTGCCAGCAGTGAAACAGGGGTGTGGTATGGCTACACCTTC.

This clone showed up just once. The chain combines TRBV7-2 with TRBJ2-1; 7 bases fit TRBD1. Looked up from germline, CDR1 is SGHTA and CDR2 is FQGNSA. This CDR3 comprises 14 residues. V was pared by 5 bases and J by 7 bases, with 8 bases of the junction left unmatched. CDR3 protein: CASSPRAGGNEQFF. DNA of the CDR3: TGTGCCAGCAGCCCGAGGGCAGGGGGTAATGAGCAGTTCTTC.

J is TRBJ2-2 and V is TRBV6-2 or TRBV6-3; no definite D call. V shed 3 bases and J shed 4 bases, with 15 bases lying between them. The CDR3 consists of 16 residues. CDR1 is MNHEY and CDR2 is SVGEGT in the germline V gene. CDR3 in DNA: TGTGCCAGCAGTTATCGGCAGGAAACGGCCACCGGGGAGCTGTTTTTT. Translated, it gives CASSYRQETATGELFF.

The chain links TRBV4-1 to TRBJ2-5, with D perhaps TRBD1 (6 bases). The CDR3 is 16 amino acids. V gave up 3 bases and J gave up 5 bases, with 19 bases separating them. The germline CDR1 and CDR2 sequences are MGHRA and YSYEKL. CDR3 sequence (DNA): TGCGCCAGCAGCCAGGGCCAGTCTCAGGGGTGGGAGACCCAGTACTTC. This translates into CASSQGQSQGWETQYF.

The DNA of the CDR3 is TGTGCCATCCAATCAGCAGGGGGCCATGGCTACACCTTC. It encodes CAIQSAGGHGYTF. This chain uses TRBV7-2 with TRBJ1-2, with TRBD1 matching over 8 bases. Losses at the gene ends were 10 bases for V and 6 bases for J; bases not matched to a gene: 10. This CDR3 region has 13 residues. Germline V gene sequence: CDR1 SGHTA, CDR2 FQGNSA.

The gene calls are TRBV6-5 and TRBJ1-1; D might be TRBD1 (6 bases). The CDR3 totals 14 residues. The germline V gene has CDR1 MNHEY and CDR2 SVGAGI. V was shortened by 6 bases and J by 6 bases, with 17 bases between the two germline ends. This CDR3 reads CASSLTGLTAEAFF. In DNA, the CDR3 is TGTGCCAGCAGCTTAACAGGGTTGACGGCTGAAGCTTTCTTT.

This rearrangement joins TRBV4-2 to TRBJ1-4, with no clear D. Per germline, CDR1 LGHNA and CDR2 YNFKEQ. CDR3 length: 16 residues. The ends were cut back, 0 bases at V and 8 bases at J, with 16 bases in the middle. The CDR3 protein is CASSQDGVGGNEKLFF. For the CDR3, the DNA is TGTGCCAGCAGCCAAGATGGCGTGGGAGGGAACGAAAAACTGTTTTTT.

The CDR3: CAWGTGGANVLTF. In DNA, the CDR3 is TGTGCCTGGGGGACTGGAGGGGCCAACGTCCTGACTTTC. The chain has TRBV30 and TRBJ2-6; D possibly corresponds to TRBD2 (6 bases). V shed 5 bases and J shed 4 bases, with 9 bases lying between them. The CDR3 has 13 residues. Germline V gives CDR1 GTSNPN, CDR2 SVGIG (reference sequence).

This chain links TRBV14 with TRBJ1-6, with D possibly matching TRBD1 (5 bases). The CDR3 sequence is 16 residues long. The germline gives CDR1 SGHDN, CDR2 FVKESK. V dropped 2 bases and J dropped 4 bases, with 12 bases sitting between them. The CDR3 loop reads CASSQYTGQYNSPLHF. For the CDR3, the DNA is TGTGCCAGCAGCCAATATACCGGACAATATAATTCACCCCTCCACTTT.

The chain has TRBV11-2 and TRBJ2-2; 7 bases fit TRBD2. Germline assignment: CDR1 SGHAT and CDR2 FQNNGV. The CDR3 is 16 residues long. Trimming cost V 4 bases and J 6 bases; bases outside gene matches: 11. CDR3 region: CASSWRGGSGPGELFF. CDR3 nucleotide sequence: TGTGCCAGCAGCTGGCGGGGCGGGAGTGGCCCCGGGGAGCTGTTTTTT.

The V call is TRBV7-9, the J call TRBJ2-5, with 11 bases matching TRBD2. This CDR3 comprises 16 residues. V trimming: 5 bases; J trimming: 3 bases; junction bases outside the gene matches: 8. Germline values: CDR1 SEHNR, CDR2 FQNEAQ (reference sequence). The CDR3 sequence: CASSKSSGLAEETQYF. In DNA, the CDR3 is TGTGCCAGCAGCAAAAGCTCGGGACTAGCGGAAGAGACCCAGTACTTC.

The chain is built from TRBV6-5 and TRBJ2-3; 7 bases are a match to TRBD2. The CDR3 is 14 amino acids. Trimming removed 10 bases from V and 0 bases from J; junction bases left unmatched: 7. Looked up from germline, CDR1 is MNHEY and CDR2 is SVGAGI. CDR3 coding DNA: TGTGCCAACAAGGGACTAACTAGCACAGATACGCAGTATTTT. Its translation is CANKGLTSTDTQYF.

This sequence joins TRBV4-1 and TRBJ2-1; possible D gene TRBD2, 5 bases. CDR3 length: 15 residues. Germline V gene data show CDR1 as MGHRA and CDR2 as YSYEKL. V dropped 3 bases and J dropped 5 bases, with 14 bases sitting between them. CDR3 sequence: CASSQTGRVDNEQFF. DNA of the CDR3: TGCGCCAGCAGCCAGACGGGGAGAGTTGACAATGAGCAGTTCTTC.

The V and J genes are TRBV7-9 and TRBJ1-1; D is undetermined. V lost 5 bases and J lost 4, with 11 bases in between. The CDR3 is 13 amino acids. Germline lookup yields CDR1 SEHNR and CDR2 FQNEAQ (reference sequence). In nucleotides, the CDR3 is TGTGCCAGCAGCCGGGAGAGGGCCACTGAAGCTTTCTTT. It encodes CASSRERATEAFF.

The chain recombines TRBV20-1 with TRBJ2-7, with D tentatively TRBD1 (6 bases). V was trimmed by 5 bases and J by 6 bases, leaving 11 bases between them. Germline V gives CDR1 DFQATT, CDR2 SNEGSKA (reference sequence). CDR3 size: 11 residues. In DNA form, the CDR3 reads TGCAGTGCTTATAAGGACAGCGAGCAGTACTTC. The encoded protein is CSAYKDSEQYF.

The chain joins TRBV5-8 to TRBJ2-7; TRBD1 agrees at 7 bases. V lost 8 bases to trimming and J lost 2 bases; unmatched junction nucleotides: 10. CDR1 is SGHTS, CDR2 YDEGEE, per germline. This CDR3 region has 14 residues. The CDR3 sequence: CASRPWTGTYEQYV. In nucleotides, the CDR3 is TGTGCCAGTCGGCCTTGGACAGGCACCTACGAGCAGTACGTC.

The chain combines TRBV30 with TRBJ2-1; 8 bases are shared with TRBD2. The germline V gene encodes CDR1 GTSNPN and CDR2 SVGIG (reference sequence). The CDR3 is 14 amino acids. V shed 5 bases and J 4 bases; nucleotides not matched to a gene: 7. The CDR3 loop reads CAWARSGSYNEQFF. CDR3 nucleotides: TGTGCCTGGGCCAGGAGCGGGAGTTACAATGAGCAGTTCTTC.

The chain employs TRBV5-1 and TRBJ2-6; D unresolved. CDR1 is SGHRS and CDR2 is YFSETQ in the germline V gene. This CDR3 is built from 17 residues. Between the trimmed V and J ends, which lost 1 base and 4 bases, there was a span of 15 bases. The CDR3 DNA sequence: TGCGCCAGCAGCTTGCTCGATCCAGGTCCAGGGGCCAACGTCCTGACTTTC. This encodes CASSLLDPGPGANVLTF.

V gene TRBV4-1 combines with J gene TRBJ1-1; the match to TRBD1 covers 8 bases. Germline CDR1 MGHRA, CDR2 YSYEKL. The CDR3 runs 15 residues. With V trimmed by 2 bases and J by 3 bases, 5 bases remained unmatched. The CDR3 DNA reads as TGCGCCAGCAGCCAACCCAGGGGGCCGTACACTGAAGCTTTCTTT. This gives the protein CASSQPRGPYTEAFF.

This chain joins TRBV5-6 and TRBJ1-2; perhaps TRBD1 as D (5 bases). The germline V gene has CDR1 SGHDT and CDR2 YYEEEE. V was cut by 1 base and J by 4 bases, with 20 bases left in between. The CDR3 is 17 amino acids. DNA for the CDR3: TGTGCCAGCAGCTTGTCCGGGACTCTCCTTTCTCTCTATGGCTACACCTTC. It yields the protein CASSLSGTLLSLYGYTF. Full variable domain (remainder filled in from reference TRBV5-6 and TRBJ1-2): DAGVTQSPTHLIKTRGQQVTLRCSPKSGHDTVSWYQQALGQGPQFIFQYYEEEERQRGNFPDRFSGHQFPNYSSELNVNALLLGDSALYLCASSLSGTLLSLYGYTFGSGTRLTVV.

In DNA, the CDR3 is TGCGCCAGCAGACCCCGAGGTGGGCGGGAATCCGGAGATACGCAGTATTTT. This encodes CASRPRGGRESGDTQYF. V usage is TRBV23-1 and J usage is TRBJ2-3; D possibly corresponds to TRBD2 (6 bases). TRBV23-1 is reported as an ORF; its role is uncertain. The CDR3 length is 17 residues. V was clipped by 6 bases and J by 5 bases, with 24 bases between them.